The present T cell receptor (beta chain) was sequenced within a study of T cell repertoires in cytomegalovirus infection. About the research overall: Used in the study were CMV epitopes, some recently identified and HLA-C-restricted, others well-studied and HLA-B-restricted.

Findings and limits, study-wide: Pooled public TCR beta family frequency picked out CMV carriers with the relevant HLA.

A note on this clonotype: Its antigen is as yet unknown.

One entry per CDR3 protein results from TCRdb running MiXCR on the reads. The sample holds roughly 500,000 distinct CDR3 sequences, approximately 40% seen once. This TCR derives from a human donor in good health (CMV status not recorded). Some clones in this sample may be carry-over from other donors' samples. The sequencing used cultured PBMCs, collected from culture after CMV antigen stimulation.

CDR3 sequence reads: CASSPRIPAGDYEQYF. CDR3 nucleotides: TGTGCCAGCTCACCAAGGATTCCAGCGGGGGATTACGAGCAGTACTTC. J is TRBJ2-7 and V is TRBV18; TRBD2 aligns across 8 bases. CDR1 and CDR2 from the germline V gene are KGHSH and LQKENI. CDR3 length equals 16 residues. With V trimmed by 2 bases and J by 4 bases, 10 bases remained unmatched.